In its sample, the clone carrying this T cell receptor (beta chain) was seen many times. The antigen remains undetermined. This entry is derived from a study of T cells in Graves' hyperthyroidism and ophthalmopathy. Background on the study: Specimen type is peripheral blood, collected at initial diagnosis prior to any treatment. Overall study findings and caveats: Progression to ophthalmopathy was predicted a median of approximately 6.4 months early.

Uncontrolled infection, other autoimmune disease, pregnancy and lactation each barred patients from inclusion. The sample of blood was obtained at first hyperthyroidism diagnosis (before any ophthalmopathy symptoms). It was RNA transcripts that yielded the amplified TCR beta CDR3 regions. A first-round RT-PCR of the TCR CDR3 used the HTBI primer set. MiXCR, run by TCRdb on the multiplex PCR reads, gives a single entry per CDR3 protein. Among roughly 130,000 distinct CDR3 sequences, about 20% were seen once, and the ten largest hold 65% to 80%. Sequenced: blood. The receptor's source is a woman aged 45-65 years with Graves' hyperthyroidism that later progressed to Graves' ophthalmopathy.

CDR3 bases: TGTGCCAGCAGCTCCCCGGGGAATGAAGCTTTCTTT. Residues: CASSSPGNEAFF. The gene calls are TRBV11-2 and TRBJ1-1; D is undetermined. The CDR3 runs to 12 residues. V lost 4 bases to trimming and J lost 7 bases, with 10 bases between them. CDR1 and CDR2 (germline): SGHAT, FQNNGV.